This TCR beta chain was retrieved from a study of molecular identifiers for immune sequencing clone quantification. As regards this clonotype: Its target is unknown.

Study results and caveats: Clones carrying above 20 RNA copies accounted for over 97% of effector molecules, under 1% in naive cells. Jurkat TCR RNA spiked in from one cell (amid more than 850,000 naive cells) was reportedly detectable.

The CDR3 runs 16 residues. With 0 bases clipped from V and 6 bases from J, the junction kept 10 bases outside the gene matches. Germline CDR1 is LNHNV and CDR2 is YYDKDF (reference sequence). Library preparation followed earlier protocols using designated TCR primers. TCRdb reanalysed the PCR reads using MiXCR and keeps one entry per CDR3 protein. Here the sample spans approximately 97,000 distinct CDR3 sequences, approximately 25% being singletons. The origin of this receptor is a human donor in good health. Some libraries in this study had Jurkat cell RNA spiked in. The chain combines TRBV15 with TRBJ2-5; 7 bases are shared with TRBD2. Sequencing was performed on naive CD8+ T cells from blood, with Jurkat cell RNA spiked in. The subset is: FACS-sorted CD8+CD4-CCR7+CD45RA+ naive T cells. The CDR3 region is CATSRDNERGFKTQYF. The CDR3 bases are TGTGCCACCAGCAGAGATAACGAGCGGGGCTTTAAGACCCAGTACTTC.